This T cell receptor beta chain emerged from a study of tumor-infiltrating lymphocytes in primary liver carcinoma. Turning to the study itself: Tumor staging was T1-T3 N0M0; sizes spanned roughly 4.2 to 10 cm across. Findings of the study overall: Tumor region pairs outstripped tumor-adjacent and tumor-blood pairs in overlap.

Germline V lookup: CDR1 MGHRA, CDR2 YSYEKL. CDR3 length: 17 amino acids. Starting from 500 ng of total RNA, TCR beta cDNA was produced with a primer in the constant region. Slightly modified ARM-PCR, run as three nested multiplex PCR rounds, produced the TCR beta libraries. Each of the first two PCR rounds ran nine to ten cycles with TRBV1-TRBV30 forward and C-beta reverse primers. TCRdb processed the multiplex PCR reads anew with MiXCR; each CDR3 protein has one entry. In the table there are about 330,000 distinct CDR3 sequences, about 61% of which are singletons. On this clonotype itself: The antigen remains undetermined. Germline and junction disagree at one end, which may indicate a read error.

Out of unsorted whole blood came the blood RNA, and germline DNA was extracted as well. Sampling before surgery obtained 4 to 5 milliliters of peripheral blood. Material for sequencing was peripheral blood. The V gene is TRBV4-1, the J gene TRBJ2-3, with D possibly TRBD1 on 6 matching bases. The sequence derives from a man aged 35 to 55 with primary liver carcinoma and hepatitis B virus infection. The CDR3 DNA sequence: TGCGCCAGCAGCCACTACCCGACAGGCCAGAGCACAGGTACGCAGTATTTT. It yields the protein CASSHYPTGQSTGTQYF.